Given below is one TCR beta chain in context. The length of the CDR3 is 14 residues. Trimming removed 0 bases from V and 8 bases from J, with 14 bases in between. Germline CDR1 and CDR2: SGHRS and YFSETQ. The 5'RACE method, run with constant-segment primers, produced TCR alpha and TCR beta cDNA libraries (carrying sample barcodes and UMIs). TCRdb re-called the 5' RACE reads through MiXCR, storing one row per CDR3 protein. The top ten hold less than 30% of the sample, which has 300,000 or so distinct CDR3 sequences, about 16% seen once. The data originate from a study of T-cell memory formation after mild COVID-19. As for the study in general: The two donors had largely donor-specific TCR clusters.

The chain employs TRBV5-1 and TRBJ1-2; a possible D gene is TRBD1 (6 bases). This TCR was sampled from a man aged 18 to 29 who had mild COVID-19 (a few samples of this study predate the infection). Cell type and time point are not known. Input material: PBMCs or a T cell subset sorted from them (not recorded which). The chain's CDR3 is CASSLEGQASGYTF. The CDR3 DNA follows: TGCGCCAGCAGCTTGGAGGGACAAGCGTCGGGCTACACCTTC.